This TCR beta chain was retrieved from a study of blood T cell repertoires in COVID-19. The overall study: Sites in the United States, Italy and Spain provided acute and convalescent COVID-19 samples. In each case, the material was cDNA or gDNA derived from T cells, B-cell-depleted T cells, or PBMCs.

With regard to this clone: The CDR3 end shows no conserved phenylalanine or tryptophan, and so a read error is likely.

Original analysis: Reference gene primer amplification in the assay estimated nucleated cell counts. The method was immunoSEQ multiplex PCR; TCRdb's version includes in-frame clones alone and lacks a portion of them. The DNA gave D and trimming, while V, J and clone size come from that table. The sample includes over 65,000 clones, under 90% of them seen just once. CDR1 is KGHSH and CDR2 is LQKENI in the germline V gene. The CDR3 covers 13 residues. V was cut by 3 bases and J by 7 bases, with 12 bases left in between. The chain has TRBV18 and TRBJ1-2, with a possible D match to TRBD1 (5 bases). What was sequenced was peripheral blood. The receptor was isolated from a man of 80 years or more with acute or convalescent COVID-19. This CDR3 reads CASSPRRAGGYTL. The DNA for the CDR3 is TGTGCCAGCTCACCCCGCAGGGCAGGTGGCTACACCCTC.